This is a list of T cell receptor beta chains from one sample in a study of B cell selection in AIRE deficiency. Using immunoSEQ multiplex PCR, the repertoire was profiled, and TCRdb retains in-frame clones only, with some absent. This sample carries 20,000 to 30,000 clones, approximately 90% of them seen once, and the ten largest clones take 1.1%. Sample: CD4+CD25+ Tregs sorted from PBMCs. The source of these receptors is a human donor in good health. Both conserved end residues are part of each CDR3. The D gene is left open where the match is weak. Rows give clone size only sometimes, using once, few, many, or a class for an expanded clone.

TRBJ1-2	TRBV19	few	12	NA	CASSIGGSGYTF	TGTGCCAGTAGTATAGGAGGCAGCGGCTACACCTTC
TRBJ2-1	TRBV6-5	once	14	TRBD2	CASRRTGGVDEQFF	TGTGCCAGCAGGAGGACGGGGGGGGTTGATGAGCAGTTCTTC
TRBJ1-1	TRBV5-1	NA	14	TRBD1	CASSSRGRDTEAFF	TGCGCCAGCAGCTCTAGGGGGCGGGACACTGAAGCTTTCTTT
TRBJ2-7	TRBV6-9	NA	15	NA	CASSYAPGRSYEQYF	TGTGCCAGCAGTTACGCCCCCGGCAGGTCCTACGAGCAGTACTTC
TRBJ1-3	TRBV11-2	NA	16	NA	CASSPRAPYVGNTIYF	TGTGCCAGCAGCCCCCGGGCCCCTTATGTAGGAAACACCATATATTTT
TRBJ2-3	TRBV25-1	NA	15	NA	CASSESLPSTDTQYF	TGTGCCAGCAGTGAATCCTTGCCTAGCACAGATACGCAGTATTTT
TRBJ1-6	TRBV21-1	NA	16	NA	CASGDNRGHNHSPLHF	TGTGCCAGCGGTGATAACAGGGGTCATAATCATTCACCCCTCCACTTT
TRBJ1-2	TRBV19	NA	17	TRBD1	CASHTPGQGLLEYGYTF	TGTGCCAGTCACACTCCGGGACAGGGGTTGTTGGAGTATGGCTACACCTTC
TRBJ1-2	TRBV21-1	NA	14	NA	CASSKSPSGRGYTF	TGTGCCAGCAGCAAATCCCCCTCAGGACGTGGCTACACCTTC
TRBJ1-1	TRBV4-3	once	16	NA	CASSQEGLGWDTEAFF	TGCGCCAGCAGCCAAGAGGGGTTGGGGTGGGACACTGAAGCTTTCTTT
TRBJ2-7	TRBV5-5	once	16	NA	CASSSLRRDPGNEQYF	TGTGCCAGCAGCTCCCTGAGAAGGGACCCGGGGAACGAGCAGTACTTC
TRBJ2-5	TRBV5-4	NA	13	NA	CASSLGVGETQYF	TGTGCCAGCAGCTTGGGAGTAGGGGAGACCCAGTACTTC
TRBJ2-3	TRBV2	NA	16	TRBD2	CASSALLLAGIDTQYF	TGTGCCAGCAGTGCACTCTTGTTAGCGGGAATAGATACGCAGTATTTT
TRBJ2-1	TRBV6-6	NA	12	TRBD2	CASSRGGNEQFF	TGTGCCAGCAGTAGGGGAGGGAATGAGCAGTTCTTC
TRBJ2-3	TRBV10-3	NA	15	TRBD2	CAISLAGGLKDTQYF	TGTGCCATCAGTTTAGCGGGGGGGCTGAAAGATACGCAGTATTTT
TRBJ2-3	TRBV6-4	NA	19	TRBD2	CASSDSEASGGVSTDTQYF	TGTGCCAGCAGTGACTCGGAGGCTAGCGGGGGGGTGAGCACAGATACGCAGTATTTT
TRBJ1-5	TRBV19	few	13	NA	CASMAGKGQPQHF	TGTGCCAGTATGGCAGGGAAGGGTCAGCCCCAGCATTTT
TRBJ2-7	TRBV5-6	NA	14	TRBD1	CASSFDRGSYEQYF	TGTGCCAGCAGCTTCGACAGGGGATCCTACGAGCAGTACTTC
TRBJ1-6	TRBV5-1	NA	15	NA	CASSFSGTNNSPLHF	TGCGCCAGCAGCTTTTCCGGGACAAATAATTCACCCCTCCACTTT
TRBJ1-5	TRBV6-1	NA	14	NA	CASSRGSSNQPQHF	TGTGCCAGCAGCCGGGGGTCTAGCAATCAGCCCCAGCATTTT
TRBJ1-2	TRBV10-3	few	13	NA	CAISESEFRGYTF	TGTGCCATCAGTGAGTCGGAGTTTCGGGGCTACACCTTC
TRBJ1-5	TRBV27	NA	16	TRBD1	CASSPTGGFTNQPQHF	TGTGCCAGCAGTCCGACAGGGGGCTTTACCAATCAGCCCCAGCATTTT
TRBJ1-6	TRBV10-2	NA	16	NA	CASSEGRGGYNSPLHF	TGCGCCAGCAGTGAAGGTAGAGGAGGGTACAATTCACCCCTCCACTTT
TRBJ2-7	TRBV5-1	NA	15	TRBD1	CASSGRQGESYEQYF	TGCGCCAGCAGCGGGAGACAGGGTGAGTCCTACGAGCAGTACTTC
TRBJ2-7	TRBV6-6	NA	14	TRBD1	CASSKGTGSYEQYF	TGTGCCAGCAGTAAGGGGACAGGGTCATACGAGCAGTACTTC
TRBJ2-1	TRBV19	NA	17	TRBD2	CASSILRGDPSYNEQFF	TGTGCCAGTAGTATACTCCGGGGGGATCCTTCCTACAATGAGCAGTTCTTC
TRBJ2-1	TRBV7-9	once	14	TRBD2	CASSLSLAGAGQFF	TGTGCCAGCAGCCTATCGTTAGCGGGGGCGGGGCAGTTCTTC
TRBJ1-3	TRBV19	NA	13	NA	CASKLRGGNTIYF	TGTGCCAGTAAACTCAGGGGTGGAAACACCATATATTTT
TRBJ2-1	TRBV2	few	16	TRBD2	CASSLSGGSSYNEQFF	TGTGCCAGCAGCCTTAGCGGGGGGAGCTCCTACAATGAGCAGTTCTTC
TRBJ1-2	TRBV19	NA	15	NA	CASRPGTLFSYGYTF	TGTGCCAGTAGGCCTGGGACACTTTTCTCTTATGGCTACACCTTC
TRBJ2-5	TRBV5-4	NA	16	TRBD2	CASSLGIAGGQETQYF	TGTGCCAGCAGCTTGGGGATAGCGGGGGGGCAAGAGACCCAGTACTTC
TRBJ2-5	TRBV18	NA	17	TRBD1	CASSPPIGTGVQETQYF	TGTGCCAGCTCACCACCGATCGGGACAGGGGTACAAGAGACCCAGTACTTC
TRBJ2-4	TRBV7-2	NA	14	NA	CASSPQDWGNIQYF	TGTGCCAGCAGCCCGCAGGACTGGGGAAACATTCAGTACTTC
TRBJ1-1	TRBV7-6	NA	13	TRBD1	CASSLVQGDEAFF	TGTGCCAGCAGCTTGGTCCAGGGGGATGAAGCTTTCTTT
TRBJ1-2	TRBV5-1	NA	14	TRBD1	CASSWGQGVGGYTF	TGCGCCAGCAGCTGGGGACAGGGGGTCGGTGGCTACACCTTC
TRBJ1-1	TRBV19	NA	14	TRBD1	CASSTDREFAEAFF	TGTGCCAGTAGTACGGACAGGGAATTCGCTGAAGCTTTCTTT
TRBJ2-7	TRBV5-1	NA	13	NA	CASRMGGGYEQYF	TGCGCCAGCCGAATGGGAGGGGGCTACGAGCAGTACTTC
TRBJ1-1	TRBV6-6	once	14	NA	CASSTDGGNTEAFF	TGTGCCAGCAGTACCGATGGGGGGAACACTGAAGCTTTCTTT
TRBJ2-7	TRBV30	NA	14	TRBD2	CAWDLAGGPGEQYF	TGTGCCTGGGATCTAGCGGGGGGGCCGGGCGAGCAGTACTTC
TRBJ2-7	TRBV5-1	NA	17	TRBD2	CASSLAASSGVLYEQYF	TGCGCCAGCAGCTTGGCCGCGAGTAGCGGGGTCCTCTACGAGCAGTACTTC
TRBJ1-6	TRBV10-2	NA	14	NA	CASSTTPAGSPLHF	TGCGCCAGCAGTACAACACCGGCGGGATCACCCCTCCACTTT
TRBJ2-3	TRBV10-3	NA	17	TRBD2	CAISERGRLANTDTQYF	TGTGCCATCAGTGAGCGTGGGAGACTAGCGAACACAGATACGCAGTATTTT
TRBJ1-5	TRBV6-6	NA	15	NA	CASSPRGDSNQPQHF	TGTGCCAGCAGTCCCCGCGGGGATAGCAATCAGCCCCAGCATTTT
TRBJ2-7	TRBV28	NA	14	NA	CASSLFESSYEQYF	TGTGCCAGCAGTTTATTTGAGAGCTCCTACGAGCAGTACTTC
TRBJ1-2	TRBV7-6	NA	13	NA	CASSERQDYGYTF	TGTGCCAGCAGCGAGCGACAGGACTATGGCTACACCTTC
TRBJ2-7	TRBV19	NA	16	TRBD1	CASSGQGLSIRDEQYF	TGTGCCAGTAGTGGACAGGGTTTAAGCATCCGGGACGAGCAGTACTTC
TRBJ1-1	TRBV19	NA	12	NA	CASSKGKGEAFF	TGTGCCAGTAGTAAAGGTAAAGGTGAAGCTTTCTTT
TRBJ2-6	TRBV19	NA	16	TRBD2	CATGGEWSSGANVLTF	TGTGCCACCGGGGGGGAATGGAGCTCTGGGGCCAACGTCCTGACTTTC
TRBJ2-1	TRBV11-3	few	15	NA	CASSLVSSTRDEQFF	TGTGCCAGCAGCTTAGTATCTAGCACTCGGGATGAGCAGTTCTTC
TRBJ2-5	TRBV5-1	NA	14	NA	CASSSGAAQETQYF	TGCGCCAGCAGCTCGGGGGCTGCACAAGAGACCCAGTACTTC
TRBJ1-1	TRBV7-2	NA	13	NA	CASSLEGGGVAFF	TGTGCCAGCAGCTTAGAAGGGGGAGGGGTAGCTTTCTTT
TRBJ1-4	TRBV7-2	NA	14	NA	CASSLGGGAEKLFF	TGTGCCAGCAGCTTAGGAGGAGGGGCTGAAAAACTGTTTTTT
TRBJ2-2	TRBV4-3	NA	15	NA	CASSRGTANTGELFF	TGCGCCAGCAGCCGGGGGACGGCGAACACCGGGGAGCTGTTTTTT
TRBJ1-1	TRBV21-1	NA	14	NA	CASSNDRWNTEAFF	TGTGCCAGCAGCAACGACAGGTGGAACACTGAAGCTTTCTTT
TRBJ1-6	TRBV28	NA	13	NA	CASSSGLRSPLHF	TGTGCCAGCAGCTCCGGATTACGCTCACCCCTCCACTTT
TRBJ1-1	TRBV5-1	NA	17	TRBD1	CASSLVTGGPRNTEAFF	TGCGCCAGCAGCTTAGTTACAGGGGGTCCTCGGAACACTGAAGCTTTCTTT
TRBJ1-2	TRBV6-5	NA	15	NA	CASKNQGVGKDGYTF	TGTGCCAGCAAAAATCAAGGGGTTGGGAAGGATGGCTACACCTTC